This TCR beta chain appears in the sequencing data of a study of blood T cell repertoires in COVID-19. Study details: In each case, the material was cDNA or gDNA derived from T cells, B-cell-depleted T cells, or PBMCs.

TCRdb's copy holds only in-frame clones and misses some; the assay was immunoSEQ multiplex PCR. The repertoire consists of 650,000 to 800,000 clones, with approximately 90% occurring once and the leading ten covering roughly 0.25%. The germline V gene has CDR1 SGHTA and CDR2 FQGTGA. V was pared by 0 bases and J by 6 bases, with 20 bases between. CDR3 length: 17 amino acids. The source is a woman aged 18 to 35 with acute or convalescent COVID-19. The chain has TRBV7-3 and TRBJ1-2; D not resolved. Input material: peripheral blood. CDR3 nucleotide sequence: TGTGCCAGCAGCTTAACAGGGAGGGCCACTCTCTCGGATGGCTACACCTTC. It specifies CASSLTGRATLSDGYTF.